The entry that follows covers one T cell receptor (beta chain) sequence. Its binding antigen is unknown. Base quality data are lacking; no much larger clone is found one base away. The immunoSEQ multiplex PCR assay was used to generate TCR libraries, with TCR-beta and/or TCR-alpha/delta assays applied to each sample. The amplified TCR libraries were sequenced on the Illumina high-throughput platform. Per the source publication's procedure: Clustering and dimensionality reduction relied on pairwise TCRdist distances among GMM-specific receptors from T cells that were either sorted ex vivo or expanded in vitro. Each clinical repertoire was assigned a mean NN-distance score, defined as the average TCRdist to the nearest 10% of tetramer-positive reference sequences. GEM TCR motif frequency was calculated as the fraction of unique TCRs that matched known GEM sequences by V/J usage and CDR3 length. Active tuberculosis was classified by linear discriminant analysis with leave-one-out cross-validation, implemented in scikit-learn. What TCRdb holds here is the immuneACCESS table cut down to in-frame rearrangements. Part of the clones is not present; checked against another copy, under half of the missing clones reflect an unresolved V gene, and the others are unexplained. That table gives V, J and clone size, and the DNA gave D and trimming. The sample contains 40,000 to 50,000 clones, 95% of them found a single time. The top ten clonotypes cover 3.6% of the sample.

From the cysteine through the phenylalanine, the CDR3 covers 11 amino acids. Only CDR3 DNA remains: 33 bases, in frame from the first base. V sheds 8 bases and J sheds 3 bases, leaving 7 bases between their ends. CDR1 and CDR2, looked up from the germline V gene, are MNHEY and SVGAGI. These data come from a study of T cells in tuberculosis listed by TCRdb under 2018. Regarding the study in general: To characterize T cells specific for the mycobacterial lipid antigen glucose monomycolate (GMM), the study used CD1B tetramers together with high-throughput TCR immunosequencing. With approximately 11 people per group, a South African clinical cohort compared IGRA-negative adolescents, IGRA-positive adolescents with latent tuberculosis, and adults with active tuberculosis. The research as a whole found: Compared with IGRA-negative controls, TCR-alpha repertoires from active tuberculosis had smaller mean NN-distances to GMM-specific TCRs, which suggests clonal expansion of these TCRs. An accuracy of about 90% (AUROC approximately 0.91) was reached by a classifier using the diverse GMM-specific repertoire, compared with 70% accuracy when GEM motif frequencies were used. Clinical samples were selected based on which cryopreserved specimens were available, and the active tuberculosis cases were adults whereas the controls were adolescents. The smaller NN-distances were partly driven by shorter CDR3-alpha lengths in active tuberculosis patients, and the difference for TCR-beta did not reach statistical significance.

At study entry, a tuberculin skin test and the QuantiFERON-TB GOLD In-Tube IGRA were used to screen adolescents for latent tuberculosis infection. Immunosequencing was performed on unsorted cryopreserved PBMC and covered roughly 100,000 T cells per clinical donor on average. Eleven high schools in the Worcester region of the Western Cape, South Africa, served as enrollment sites for adolescents aged 12 to 18 years. Ten or so M. tuberculosis-infected adolescents and some 10 uninfected adolescents were selected, with the two groups matched for age and sex. PBMC from adolescents were isolated by density centrifugation from freshly drawn heparinized blood and were then cryopreserved.

The receptor was derived from a donor aged 5 to 30 with latent tuberculosis or without tuberculosis infection. The sequenced material came from PBMCs. The chain links TRBV6-5 with TRBJ1-2, with no reliable assignment of the D segment. The CDR3: CASGSDYGYTF. Read as DNA, the sequence is TGTGCCAGCGGTAGCGACTATGGCTACACCTTC.